The clone carrying this T cell receptor (beta chain) was seen a handful of times. Its antigen is not known. These data are taken from a study of blood T cells in healthy people across ages. They isolated at least 6 million PBMCs from each sample. Using a J-beta primer mix together with a sample-barcoded 5' primer, a second PCR was run for roughly 7 to 12 cycles. With 12 random nucleotides, a template-switch adaptor tagged each individual cDNA molecule. Each CDR3 protein gets one entry after TCRdb re-called the 5' RACE reads with MiXCR. Of 700,000 or so distinct CDR3 sequences in the sample, around two fifths were seen once. V gave up 1 base and J gave up 1 base, with 12 bases separating them. Germline assignment: CDR1 SGHAT and CDR2 FQNNGV. CDR3 length equals 16 residues. General study points: Diversity figures derived from one million T cells were judged to underestimate the true value. Expanded clonotype shifts may have been confounded, as the donors had an unknown CMV status.

The material sequenced was blood. The V call is TRBV11-2, the J call TRBJ2-3, with D perhaps TRBD2 (7 bases). The sequence was obtained from a man older than 75 in good health. The CDR3 DNA follows: TGTGCCAGCAGCTTAGTAGGGGGGGCGGGCACAGATACGCAGTATTTT. The encoded protein is CASSLVGGAGTDTQYF. Filled out from reference TRBV11-2 and TRBJ2-3, the complete variable domain reads EAGVAQSPRYKIIEKRQSVAFWCNPISGHATLYWYQQILGQGPKLLIQFQNNGVVDDSQLPKDRFSAERLKGVDSTLKIQPAKLEDSAVYLCASSLVGGAGTDTQYFGPGTRLTVL.